The TCR beta chain described here comes from a study of blood T cell repertoires in COVID-19. Study-wide background: In each case, the material was cDNA or gDNA derived from T cells, B-cell-depleted T cells, or PBMCs.

In the study's own analysis: From reference gene primer amplification, estimates of nucleated cell counts were derived. Method: immunoSEQ multiplex PCR; TCRdb's copy keeps in-frame clones and lacks some. V and J calls and clone size are those listed in that table; D and trimming were worked out from the DNA. The sample contains about 56,000 clones, roughly 89% of which appear only once. CDR3 length equals 13 residues. V lost 1 base to trimming and J lost 1 base, with 6 bases between them. Germline CDR1 is SGHKS and CDR2 is YYEKEE (reference sequence). Input material: peripheral blood. This clonotype was sampled from a woman aged 55 to 70 with COVID-19, enrolled during active disease. The chain links TRBV5-5 to TRBJ2-7; D unclear. CDR3 region: CASSLLQSYEQYF. CDR3 nucleotides: TGTGCCAGCAGCTTGTTGCAGTCCTACGAGCAGTACTTC.